Following are 30 T cell receptor beta chains from one sample sequenced in a study of blood T cell repertoires in COVID-19. The table came from immunoSEQ multiplex PCR; TCRdb's copy has only in-frame clones and leaves some out. The data show approximately 430,000 clones, more than 80% seen once. Sequencing was carried out using peripheral blood. The receptors derive from a woman aged 25 to 39 with active or convalescent COVID-19.

The rearrangement links TRBV5-4 to TRBJ2-1; TRBD2 aligns across 7 bases. The CDR3 totals 14 residues. Germline-derived CDR1 and CDR2 are SGHNT and YYREEE (reference sequence). V shed 2 bases, J shed 8 bases, and the junction held 7 bases outside the gene matches. The CDR3 here is CASSFGGSWYEQFF. The CDR3 region has the DNA TGTGCCAGCAGCTTTGGCGGGAGTTGGTATGAGCAGTTCTTC.

This chain joins TRBV6-5 and TRBJ1-2, with a weak D call TRBD1 (5 bases). Trimming took off 0 bases at V and 4 bases at J, with 12 bases between the two ends. Germline V gene data show CDR1 as MNHEY and CDR2 as SVGAGI. There are 15 residues in the CDR3. DNA of the CDR3: TGTGCCAGCAGTTACTCGAAGGGGCAGAGCTATGGCTACACCTTC. Its translation is CASSYSKGQSYGYTF.

The gene calls are TRBV11-2 and TRBJ2-6; D gene ambiguous. Germline CDR1 is SGHAT and CDR2 is FQNNGV. This CDR3 contains 19 residues. V lost 1 base and J lost 0, with 16 bases in between. This CDR3 is CASSLGVPGPRSGANVLTF. In DNA form, the CDR3 reads TGTGCCAGCAGCTTAGGAGTTCCGGGTCCCCGCTCTGGGGCCAACGTCCTGACTTTC.

This clone appeared once. The V gene is TRBV4-1, the J gene TRBJ1-6; a weak D match, TRBD1 (5 bases). Germline CDR1 MGHRA, CDR2 YSYEKL. This CDR3 has 16 amino acids. With 4 bases removed from V and 10 bases from J, the gap between germline ends came to 20 bases. As DNA, the CDR3 is TGCGCCAGCAGCCTCCTCTGGGGTCAGGGAGGATCACCCCTCCACTTT. The encoded protein is CASSLLWGQGGSPLHF.

The chain couples TRBV19 to TRBJ1-2; 7 nucleotides line up with TRBD1. This CDR3 region has 13 residues. Germline V gene sequence: CDR1 LNHDA, CDR2 SQIVND (reference sequence). V shed 5 bases, J shed 6 bases, and the junction held 6 bases outside the gene matches. The CDR3 DNA is TGTGCCAGTAGTCCTTCGACAGGGAATGGCTACACCTTC. Its protein product is CASSPSTGNGYTF.

The V gene is TRBV5-1, the J gene TRBJ1-2; D may be TRBD1 (5 bases). V lost 1 base to trimming and J lost 5 bases, with 12 bases between them. The CDR3 totals 14 residues. The germline V gene encodes CDR1 SGHRS and CDR2 YFSETQ. In DNA form, the CDR3 reads TGCGCCAGCAGCTTGACTCAGGGTGGTTATGGCTACACCTTC. Protein product: CASSLTQGGYGYTF.

This rearrangement joins TRBV9 to TRBJ2-2; a possible D gene is TRBD1 (5 bases). The CDR3 is made up of 14 amino acids. Germline V lookup: CDR1 SGDLS, CDR2 YYNGEE. V was clipped by 3 bases and J by 5 bases, with 11 bases between them. The DNA of the CDR3 is TGTGCCAGCAGCGCCCGACAGAATACCGGGGAGCTGTTTTTT. Translating it yields CASSARQNTGELFF.

This clone was recorded a few times. The rearrangement uses TRBV11-2 and TRBJ2-7; a possible D gene is TRBD2 (6 bases). The CDR3 totals 14 residues. V shed 5 bases and J shed 3 bases, with 14 bases lying between them. Germline V gene data show CDR1 as SGHAT and CDR2 as FQNNGV. The CDR3 sequence: CASSGGMEFYEQYF. The CDR3, as DNA: TGTGCCAGCAGCGGCGGGATGGAGTTCTACGAGCAGTACTTC.

The J gene is TRBJ2-5, the V gene TRBV5-6; TRBD1 might be the D (6 bases). The CDR3 spans 16 residues. Trimming left V 2 bases short and J 2 bases short, with 16 bases between. CDR1 and CDR2 from the germline V gene are SGHDT and YYEEEE. CDR3 residues: CASSFRAGALQETQYF. CDR3 coding DNA: TGTGCCAGCAGCTTTCGAGCAGGGGCGCTACAAGAGACCCAGTACTTC.

The chain carries TRBV18 and TRBJ1-2; 9 bases fit TRBD1. With 3 bases clipped from V and 3 bases from J, the junction kept 11 bases outside the gene matches. The CDR3 extends over 17 amino acids. The V gene's germline CDR1 is KGHSH and CDR2 LQKENI. CDR3 sequence reads: CASSPFDRGNGDYGYTF. Here the CDR3 DNA reads TGTGCCAGCTCACCCTTCGACAGGGGGAATGGAGACTATGGCTACACCTTC.

The chain couples TRBV12-3 or TRBV12-4 to TRBJ1-2; the match to TRBD1 covers 7 bases. V was pared by 6 bases and J by 4 bases, with 5 bases of the junction left unmatched. This CDR3 is 13 amino acids long. CDR3 in amino acids: CASSMTGLYGYTF. DNA of the CDR3: TGTGCCAGCAGCATGACAGGGCTCTATGGCTACACCTTC.

This chain links TRBV4-1 with TRBJ1-6; 9 bases match TRBD1. The CDR3 is 16 amino acids. Per the germline V gene, CDR1 is MGHRA and CDR2 is YSYEKL. V lost 4 bases and J lost 0; bases outside the gene matches: 1. CDR3 bases: TGCGCCAGCAGCCCGGACAGGGGCTCCTATAATTCACCCCTCCACTTT. Protein product: CASSPDRGSYNSPLHF.

V is TRBV19 and J is TRBJ1-5; 7 positions match TRBD1. The trim removed 10 bases at V and 2 bases at J, leaving 14 bases unmatched. This CDR3 is built from 16 residues. Germline V CDR1 and CDR2: LNHDA, SQIVND (reference sequence). In DNA, the CDR3 is TGTGCCACTAGCCCTATCGACAGGGAGGGCAATCAGCCCCAGCATTTT. It is translated as CATSPIDREGNQPQHF.

The V and J genes are TRBV15 and TRBJ2-4; 8 bases agree with TRBD1. Germline loops: CDR1 LNHNV, CDR2 YYDKDF (reference sequence). With V trimmed by 6 bases and J by 0 bases, 10 bases remained unmatched. The CDR3 has 17 residues. The CDR3 loop reads CATRADREKGAKNIQYF. The CDR3 DNA reads TGTGCCACCAGAGCGGACAGGGAGAAGGGAGCCAAAAACATTCAGTACTTC.

This clone was observed a few times. The chain carries TRBV2 and TRBJ1-2, with 11 bases lining up with TRBD1. The CDR3 runs 14 residues. Germline CDR1 and CDR2: SNHLY and FYNNEI. Trimming cost V 4 bases and J 8 bases; bases outside gene matches: 6. This chain's CDR3 is CASSVGQGALGYTF. The CDR3 nucleotides are TGTGCCAGCAGTGTAGGACAGGGGGCTCTAGGCTACACCTTC. Based on the CDR3 plus reference TRBV2 and TRBJ1-2, the full variable domain is EPEVTQTPSHQVTQMGQEVILRCVPISNHLYFYWYRQILGQKVEFLVSFYNNEISEKSEIFDDQFSVERPDGSNFTLKIRSTKLEDSAMYFCASSVGQGALGYTFGSGTRLTVV.

This chain uses TRBV4-1 with TRBJ2-7; TRBD1 aligns across 8 bases. J lost 2 bases, V lost 1 base, and 7 bases had no gene match. The CDR3 has 16 residues. From germline, CDR1 is MGHRA and CDR2 YSYEKL. CDR3 protein: CASSQAPTGGPYEQYF. The CDR3, as DNA: TGCGCCAGCAGCCAAGCGCCAACAGGGGGTCCCTACGAGCAGTACTTC.

The CDR3 region has the DNA TGTGCCAGCAGCCCAGGACTAGGGTACTACAATGAGCAGTTCTTC. Translating gives CASSPGLGYYNEQFF. This chain uses TRBV9 with TRBJ2-1; TRBD2 matches 7 bases. J gave up 3 bases and V 4 bases, and 7 bases lay outside the gene matches. Per germline, CDR1 SGDLS and CDR2 YYNGEE. The CDR3 consists of 15 residues. Complete variable domain (other parts from reference TRBV9 and TRBJ2-1): DSGVTQTPKHLITATGQRVTLRCSPRSGDLSVYWYQQSLDQGLQFLIQYYNGEERAKGNILERFSAQQFPDLHSELNLSSLELGDSALYFCASSPGLGYYNEQFFGPGTRLTVL.

Worth noting for this clone: Different DNA sequences within this sample yield the same CDR3. The chain is built from TRBV7-9 and TRBJ2-7, with D possibly being TRBD1 (6 bases). The CDR3 has 13 residues. V was trimmed by 5 bases and J by 0 bases, leaving 8 bases between them. Per the germline V gene, CDR1 is SEHNR and CDR2 is FQNEAQ (reference sequence). CDR3 amino acids: CASSPDSSYEQYF. CDR3 bases: TGTGCCAGCAGCCCGGACAGCTCCTACGAGCAGTACTTC.

Note on this clone: The junction differs from germline at one of its ends, possibly a read error. CDR3 loop: CASTYRGHGYTF. CDR3 in DNA: TGTGCCAGCACTTACAGGGGGCATGGCTACACCTTC. The chain has TRBV6-2 or TRBV6-3 and TRBJ1-2; 9 nucleotides match TRBD1. CDR1 is MNHEY and CDR2 is SVGEGT in the germline V gene. This CDR3 is built from 12 residues.

This chain connects TRBV11-3 to TRBJ2-1, with D possibly matching TRBD1 (5 bases). CDR1 and CDR2 (germline): SGHNT, YENEEA. V lost 1 base and J 9 bases, leaving 10 bases between the germline ends. The CDR3 has 13 residues. CDR3 DNA sequence: TGTGCCAGCAGCTTAGGCAGGGTATCTGAGCAGTTCTTC. Amino acids: CASSLGRVSEQFF.

V and J are TRBV5-1 and TRBJ1-4; TRBD1 agrees at 12 bases. Germline V gene sequence: CDR1 SGHRS, CDR2 YFSETQ. The V gene end was trimmed by 0 bases and the J gene end by 3 bases; junction bases not matched to a gene: 6. The CDR3 totals 18 residues. The CDR3 here is CASSLAPGQGAANEKLFF. CDR3 in DNA: TGCGCCAGCAGCTTGGCCCCGGGACAGGGGGCAGCTAATGAAAAACTGTTTTTT.

CDR3 DNA: TGTGCCAGCAGTGAAGCCTCCCGGGGGTTGAGGAACTATGGCTACACCTTC. Its protein product is CASSEASRGLRNYGYTF. The chain couples TRBV6-1 to TRBJ1-2; tentative D call: TRBD1 (5 bases). V shed 0 bases and J shed 2 bases, with 16 bases lying between them. Germline V gene sequence: CDR1 MNHNS, CDR2 SASEGT. CDR3 length: 17 amino acids.

This clone has a single count. The chain links TRBV7-9 to TRBJ1-1; a weak D match, TRBD1 (6 bases). The CDR3 has 13 amino acids. Trimming took 5 bases from V and 3 from J, leaving 10 bases between them. Germline CDR1 and CDR2: SEHNR and FQNEAQ (reference sequence). As DNA, the CDR3 is TGTGCCAGCAGCCGTGAGGGGGACACTGAAGCTTTCTTT. The encoded protein is CASSREGDTEAFF.

This chain uses TRBV7-9 with TRBJ2-7, with 12 bases that match TRBD1. This CDR3 is built from 18 residues. V dropped 7 bases and J dropped 3; count of bases not matched to a gene: 16. Germline values: CDR1 SEHNR, CDR2 FQNEAQ (reference sequence). For the CDR3, the DNA is TGTGCCAGCACCCCCTTTCAACAGGGACAGGGGGCGAACTACGAGCAGTACTTC. Translation gives CASTPFQQGQGANYEQYF.

This chain links TRBV2 with TRBJ2-7; no clear D. Germline lookup yields CDR1 SNHLY and CDR2 FYNNEI. The germline V and J ends were trimmed by 8 bases and 3 bases, with 11 bases remaining between them. This CDR3 region has 12 residues. CDR3 protein: CASLSLSYEQYF. CDR3 bases: TGTGCCAGCTTGTCACTGAGCTACGAGCAGTACTTC.

This sequence joins TRBV5-1 and TRBJ1-2; possibly TRBD1 for D (6 bases). Germline V CDR1 and CDR2: SGHRS, YFSETQ. V was trimmed by 4 bases and J by 4 bases, leaving 11 bases between them. The length of the CDR3 is 13 residues. CDR3 nucleotides: TGCGCCAGCAGCGCCGGGACACTCTATGGCTACACCTTC. Its translation: CASSAGTLYGYTF.

The V gene is TRBV4-1, the J gene TRBJ2-5, with TRBD1 matching over 7 bases. The CDR3 loop spans 15 amino acids. V shed 3 bases and J 5 bases; nucleotides not matched to a gene: 9. The germline V gene has CDR1 MGHRA and CDR2 YSYEKL. CDR3 protein: CASSHDRQGGETQYF. CDR3 in DNA: TGCGCCAGCAGCCATGATAGACAGGGCGGTGAGACCCAGTACTTC.

The V call is TRBV6-1, the J call TRBJ1-5; D unclear. Trimming cost V 2 bases and J 9 bases, with 14 bases left between them. This CDR3 spans 14 amino acids. Germline V lookup: CDR1 MNHNS, CDR2 SASEGT. In DNA, the CDR3 is TGTGCCAGCAGTGAACCGGGAGATTCGAGGCCCCAGCATTTT. This translates into CASSEPGDSRPQHF.

The rearrangement uses TRBV19 and TRBJ2-1, with 10 bases aligning to TRBD1. V lost 5 bases, J lost 7 bases, and 8 bases stayed unmatched. Germline V gives CDR1 LNHDA, CDR2 SQIVND (reference sequence). CDR3 length: 15 residues. CDR3 DNA sequence: TGTGCCAGTAGTCCCGACAGGGGGCTATTGAATGAGCAGTTCTTC. Residues: CASSPDRGLLNEQFF.

The gene calls are TRBV29-1 and TRBJ1-5; no clear D. CDR1 and CDR2 from the germline V gene are SQVTM and ANQGSEA. V was trimmed by 4 bases and J by 1 base, leaving 14 bases between them. The CDR3 length is 15 residues. As DNA, the CDR3 is TGCAGCGTTGTACTTGCAGGTTCCAGCAATCAGCCCCAGCATTTT. It translates to CSVVLAGSSNQPQHF.